Below are 5 T cell receptor beta chains sequenced from a single sample in a study of radiation and T cells in renal cell carcinoma. Time point denoted: blood 2 weeks post-SBRT. Treatment here: 15 Gy SBRT to primary tumor, nephrectomy 4 weeks later. Method: immunoSEQ multiplex PCR; TCRdb's copy keeps in-frame clones and lacks some. The sample includes about 130,000 clones, more than 75% seen only once; the top ten take 5% to 6.5%. The input for sequencing was blood, taken from a patient whose treatment included radiotherapy and nephrectomy. These receptors were obtained from a woman between 65 and 79 years old with renal cell carcinoma.

The rearrangement uses TRBV19 and TRBJ2-7, with D possibly matching TRBD2 (5 bases). This CDR3 contains 17 residues. The V gene lost 3 bases and the J gene lost 3 bases, with 21 bases spanning the gap. Germline V gives CDR1 LNHDA, CDR2 SQIVND (reference sequence). The CDR3 sequence: CASSIRTRTGQIYEQYF. In DNA form, the CDR3 reads TGTGCCAGTAGTATTCGGACCAGGACTGGGCAGATCTACGAGCAGTACTTC.

CDR3 protein: CASSQAGVDYGYTF. As DNA, the CDR3 is TGTGCCAGCAGCCAAGCAGGGGTCGACTATGGCTACACCTTC. This chain uses TRBV4-2 with TRBJ1-2, with D tentatively TRBD1 (6 bases). The CDR3 consists of 14 residues. Between the trimmed V and J ends, which lost 1 base and 3 bases, there was a span of 9 bases. Germline V gene data show CDR1 as LGHNA and CDR2 as YNFKEQ.

The genes are TRBV19 and TRBJ1-5; D ambiguous. The germline V and J ends were trimmed by 3 bases and 7 bases, with 10 bases remaining between them. CDR3 length: 13 residues. Germline V gives CDR1 LNHDA, CDR2 SQIVND (reference sequence). The chain's CDR3 is CASSIGGNQPQHF. Here the CDR3 DNA reads TGTGCCAGTAGTATTGGTGGGAACCAGCCCCAGCATTTT.

V is TRBV6-5 and J is TRBJ1-2; possibly TRBD1 for D (5 bases). Germline-derived CDR1 and CDR2 are MNHEY and SVGAGI. The CDR3 runs 13 residues. Trimming removed 5 bases from V and 4 bases from J, with 11 bases in between. This CDR3 is CASSRTGGYGYTF. CDR3 DNA: TGTGCCAGCAGTCGGACGGGGGGCTATGGCTACACCTTC.

The chain employs TRBV9 and TRBJ2-3, with a possible D match to TRBD2 (6 bases). Trimming cost V 5 bases and J 0 bases, with 10 bases left between them. Germline CDR1 reads SGDLS; CDR2 reads YYNGEE. The CDR3 has 14 residues. DNA for the CDR3: TGTGCCAGCAGTTCGGGGACTAGCACAGATACGCAGTATTTT. Translated: CASSSGTSTDTQYF.